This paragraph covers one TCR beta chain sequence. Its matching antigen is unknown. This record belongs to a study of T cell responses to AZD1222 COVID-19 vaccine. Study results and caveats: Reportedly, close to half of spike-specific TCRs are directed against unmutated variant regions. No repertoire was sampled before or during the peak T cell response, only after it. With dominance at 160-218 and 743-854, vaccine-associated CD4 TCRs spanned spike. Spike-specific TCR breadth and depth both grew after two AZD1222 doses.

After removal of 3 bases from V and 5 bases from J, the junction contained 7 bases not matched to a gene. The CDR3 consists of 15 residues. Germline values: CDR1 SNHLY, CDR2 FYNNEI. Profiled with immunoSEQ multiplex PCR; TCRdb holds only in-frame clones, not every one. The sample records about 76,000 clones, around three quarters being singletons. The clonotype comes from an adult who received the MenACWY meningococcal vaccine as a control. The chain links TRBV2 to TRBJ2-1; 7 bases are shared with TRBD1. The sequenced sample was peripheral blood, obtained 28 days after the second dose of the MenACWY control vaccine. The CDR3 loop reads CASSDRTGANNEQFF. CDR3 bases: TGTGCCAGCAGTGATAGGACAGGCGCCAACAATGAGCAGTTCTTC.